The rows below give T cell receptor beta chains drawn from one sample of a study of PD-1 blockade in classical Hodgkin lymphoma. Clones were sequenced by immunoSEQ multiplex PCR, and TCRdb holds only the in-frame ones, with some missing. This sample has approximately 59,000 clones; around 93% occur once, and the top ten carry about 10%. The sample was peripheral blood mononuclear cells (PBMCs), taken before the second cycle of nivolumab. These receptors were taken from a human donor with classical Hodgkin lymphoma. Each CDR3 is given with its conserved first and last residue. A D gene is named only where the DNA matches it firmly. Clone size appears in some rows only: once, few, many, or a class for an expanded clone.

d_call v_call cdr3_length clone_size cdr3_aa
TRBD2 TRBV18 16 - CASSPRGREGSYEQYF
- TRBV19 16 - CASSIGPPWVNQPQHF
- TRBV6-1 13 few CASRDTGGDEQFF
- TRBV5-1 11 - CASSFTYEQYF
- TRBV21-1 16 - CASSKGAPGRMGEQFF
TRBD2 TRBV10-2 13 - CASKGGGRETQYF
- TRBV28 13 - CASTMDGYTEAFF
TRBD2 TRBV6-5 15 - CASSSRLAARYEQYF
- TRBV27 14 - CASTPDRSPGEQYF
- TRBV28 15 - CASSLVQGGPDTQYF
TRBD1 TRBV19 13 - CASSTTGGETQYF
TRBD2 TRBV7-9 15 - CASSSLAGGPGEQFF
- TRBV28 14 - CASSKALGRETQYF
- TRBV30 10 - CAFDVDGYTF
- TRBV19 15 once CASIELGHANTEAFF
- TRBV5-8 14 - CASSLEQGNEKLFF
- TRBV6-5 13 - CASSYSGNGELFF
- TRBV7-7 15 once CASSLAPDTAYEQYF
- TRBV25-1 14 - CASSGLGGHTQQYF